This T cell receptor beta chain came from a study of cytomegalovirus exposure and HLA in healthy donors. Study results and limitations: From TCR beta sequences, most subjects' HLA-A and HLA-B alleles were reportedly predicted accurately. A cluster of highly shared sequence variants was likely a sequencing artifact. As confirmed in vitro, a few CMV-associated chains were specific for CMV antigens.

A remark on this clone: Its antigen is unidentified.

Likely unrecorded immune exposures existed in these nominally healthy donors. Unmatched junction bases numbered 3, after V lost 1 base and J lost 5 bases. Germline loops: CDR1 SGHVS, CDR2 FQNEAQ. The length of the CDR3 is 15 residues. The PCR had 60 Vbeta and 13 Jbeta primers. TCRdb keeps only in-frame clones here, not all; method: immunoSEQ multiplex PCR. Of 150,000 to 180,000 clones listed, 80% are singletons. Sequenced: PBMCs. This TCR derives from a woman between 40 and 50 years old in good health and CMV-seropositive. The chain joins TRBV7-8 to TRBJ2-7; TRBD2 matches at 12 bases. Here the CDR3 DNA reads TGTGCCAGCAGCTTAGAGACTAGCGGGAGCCACGAGCAGTACTTC. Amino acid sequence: CASSLETSGSHEQYF.